The text below deals with one T cell receptor (beta chain). This sample was included in a study of blood T cell repertoires in COVID-19. Study-wide background: Acute-phase and convalescent COVID-19 samples originated in the United States, Italy and Spain. T cells, B-cell-depleted T cells, or PBMCs provided the cDNA or gDNA that served as material.

The authors' processing: Amplification of reference gene primers provided the estimated nucleated cell counts. Generated by immunoSEQ multiplex PCR, the TCRdb table keeps only in-frame clones and is missing some. D and trimming were read from the DNA, whereas the V and J calls and clone size are those reported in that table. Of tens of thousands of clones listed, around nine tenths are singletons. CDR3 size: 14 residues. V was pared by 1 base and J by 2 bases, with 8 bases between. Germline CDR1 reads LGHDT; CDR2 reads YNNKEL (reference sequence). The sequence was obtained from a human donor with active COVID-19. The donor label of this sample is uncertain. The J gene is TRBJ1-2, the V gene TRBV3-1 (or the pseudogene TRBV3-2); D gene uncertain. The sequenced sample consisted of peripheral blood. The CDR3 here is CASSQGSGNYGYTF. For the CDR3, the DNA is TGTGCCAGCAGCCAAGGTTCGGGGAACTATGGCTACACCTTC.